This paragraph reports one T cell receptor (beta chain). Its cognate antigen is unknown. This sample stems from a study of cytomegalovirus exposure and HLA in healthy donors. V lost 4 bases and J lost 6, with 13 bases in between. The CDR3 sequence is 14 residues long. CDR1 is LNHDA and CDR2 is SQIVND in the germline V gene (reference sequence). The study ran its PCR with 60 Vbeta and 13 Jbeta primers. Some clones are missing from TCRdb's copy, which holds only in-frame ones; the method was immunoSEQ multiplex PCR. The sample records around 31,000 clones, around nine tenths being singletons. Whole-study findings and limits: 87-base-pair reads could not separate some V segments, including TRBV6-2 and TRBV6-3.

This sequence joins TRBV19 and TRBJ1-5, with D perhaps matching TRBD1 (6 bases). The receptor's source is a boy aged 5-17 years in good health and CMV-seronegative. Specimen: PBMCs. The CDR3 region is CASSNMDSSQPQHF. CDR3 DNA sequence: TGTGCCAGTAGTAACATGGACAGTTCTCAGCCCCAGCATTTT.